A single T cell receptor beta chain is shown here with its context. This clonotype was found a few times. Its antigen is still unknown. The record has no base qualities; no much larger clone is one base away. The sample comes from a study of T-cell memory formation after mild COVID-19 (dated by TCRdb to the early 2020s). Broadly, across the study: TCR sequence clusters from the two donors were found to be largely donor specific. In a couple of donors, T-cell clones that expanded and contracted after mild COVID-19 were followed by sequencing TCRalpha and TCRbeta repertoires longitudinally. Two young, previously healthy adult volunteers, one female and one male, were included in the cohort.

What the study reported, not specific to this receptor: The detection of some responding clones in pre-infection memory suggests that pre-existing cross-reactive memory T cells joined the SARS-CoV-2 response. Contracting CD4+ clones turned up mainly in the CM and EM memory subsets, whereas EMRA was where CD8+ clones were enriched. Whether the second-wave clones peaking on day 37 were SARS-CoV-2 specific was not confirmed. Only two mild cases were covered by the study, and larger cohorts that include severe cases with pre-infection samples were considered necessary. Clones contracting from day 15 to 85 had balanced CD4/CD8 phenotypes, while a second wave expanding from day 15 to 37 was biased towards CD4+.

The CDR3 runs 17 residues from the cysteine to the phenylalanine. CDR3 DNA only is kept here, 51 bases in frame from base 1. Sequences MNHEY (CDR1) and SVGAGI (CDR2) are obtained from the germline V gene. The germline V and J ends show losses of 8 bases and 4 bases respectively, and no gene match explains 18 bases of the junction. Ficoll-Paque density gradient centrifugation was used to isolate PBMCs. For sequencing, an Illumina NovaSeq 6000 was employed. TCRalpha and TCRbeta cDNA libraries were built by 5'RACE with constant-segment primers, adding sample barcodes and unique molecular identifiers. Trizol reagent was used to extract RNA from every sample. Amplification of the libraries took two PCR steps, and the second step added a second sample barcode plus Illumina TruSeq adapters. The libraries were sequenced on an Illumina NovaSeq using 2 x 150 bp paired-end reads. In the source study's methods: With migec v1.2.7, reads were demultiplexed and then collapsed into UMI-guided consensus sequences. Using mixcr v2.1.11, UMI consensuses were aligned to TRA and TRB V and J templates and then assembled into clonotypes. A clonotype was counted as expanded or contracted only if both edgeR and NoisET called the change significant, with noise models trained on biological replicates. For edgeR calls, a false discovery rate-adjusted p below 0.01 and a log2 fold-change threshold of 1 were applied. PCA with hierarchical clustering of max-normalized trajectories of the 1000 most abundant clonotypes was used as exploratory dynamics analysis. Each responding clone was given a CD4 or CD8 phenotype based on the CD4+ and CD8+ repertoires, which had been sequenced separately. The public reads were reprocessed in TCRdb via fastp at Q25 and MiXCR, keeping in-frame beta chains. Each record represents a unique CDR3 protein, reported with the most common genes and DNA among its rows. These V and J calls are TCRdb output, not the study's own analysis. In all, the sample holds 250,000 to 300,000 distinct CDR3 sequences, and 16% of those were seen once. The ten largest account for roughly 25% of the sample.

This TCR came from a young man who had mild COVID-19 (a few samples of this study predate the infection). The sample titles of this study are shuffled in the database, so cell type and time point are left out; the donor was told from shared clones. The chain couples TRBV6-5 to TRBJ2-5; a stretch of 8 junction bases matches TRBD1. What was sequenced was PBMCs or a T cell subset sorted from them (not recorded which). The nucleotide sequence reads TGTGCCAGCGGCAGGACAGGGAGGTTCATTCTAGGAGAGACCCAGTACTTC. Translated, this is CASGRTGRFILGETQYF.